This TCR beta chain was obtained from a study of human T cells and chemical hapten exposure. Turning to the study itself: Diagnoses of alopecia areata, totalis or universalis occurred in mostly female patients.

MiXCR, run by TCRdb on the RACE reads, gives a single entry per CDR3 protein. The sample lists 75,000 to 95,000 distinct CDR3 sequences; 12% were seen once. The CDR3 has 14 residues. Germline V gene lookup returns CDR1 SGHRS and CDR2 YFSETQ. V shed 0 bases and J shed 5 bases, with 8 bases lying between them. The sample's time point: patch test 1, 2 weeks after DPC sensitization. Treatment indicated: therapeutic diphenylcyclopropenone sensitization with weekly scalp DPC. Sequencing was performed on whole blood, taken in connection with sensitization to the hapten diphenylcyclopropenone (DPC). This chain connects TRBV5-1 to TRBJ1-4; D not certain. The receptor's source is a woman aged 55-75 years with alopecia areata. Some clones in this sample may be carry-over from other donors' samples. CDR3 sequence: CASSLGRGNEKLFF. CDR3 sequence (DNA): TGCGCCAGCAGCTTGGGACGGGGAAATGAAAAACTGTTTTTT. Drawing the rest from reference TRBV5-1 and TRBJ1-4, the complete variable domain is KAGVTQTPRYLIKTRGQQVTLSCSPISGHRSVSWYQQTPGQGLQFLFEYFSETQRNKGNFPGRFSGRQFSNSRSEMNVSTLELGDSALYLCASSLGRGNEKLFFGSGTQLSVL.